The subject of this entry is one TCR beta chain. Its antigen is unknown. There are no base qualities to consult, and no much larger clone falls within one base. The source of the sample is a study of cytomegalovirus exposure and HLA in healthy donors (dated by TCRdb to the late 2010s). Regarding the study in general: An earlier analysis of approximately 600 of the donors reported roughly 300 Gb of sequence data and 120 million or so unique TCR beta sequences from 150 million to 200 million T cells. HLA typing included class I and class II loci at four-digit resolution. Genome-wide SNP genotypes for about three fifths of the roughly 670 donors were used in a later genetic analysis, which treated that subset as a discovery cohort. About 300 gigabases of sequencing data and tens of millions of unique TCR sequences were included in an early release covering several hundred HLA-typed donors. Of the 300 to 500 genotyped donors, 65% to 90% were placed in the genetic ancestry cluster associated with self-reported Caucasian donors. In addition to the first cohort of roughly 700 subjects, a separate validation cohort of approximately 130 different subjects was used. Roughly 5 DR-DQ haplotypes were handled as single units for association and clustering, since linkage in the cohort was strong. The number of donors typed differed by locus, with about 620-630 for A, B, C, DRB1 and DQB1, roughly 520 for DQA1, 600 to 610 for DPA1, and 472 for DPB1. Among some 410 genotyped donors of the cohort, an average of about 240,000 unique TCR beta nucleotide sequences were sequenced per donor, approximately 20% of them non-productive. The later analysis used no new phenotypic data to find candidate immune exposures, relying instead on TCR beta sequences and their occurrence across donors. An earlier analysis of some 600 of the donors applied high-throughput TCR beta sequencing to assess whether each TCR beta V gene segment acted as functional or pseudogenic. Donor age, sex, ethnicity and CMV serostatus were collected together with the repertoire data. In a later analysis, previously published TCR beta repertoires from 670 or so donors were re-analyzed and high-resolution HLA genotyping was added so that TCR occurrence patterns could be studied. The study was designed to test whether signatures of past pathogen exposure could be identified by cataloging public T cell receptors. The T cell repertoires of 666 subjects were profiled by immunosequencing and related to cytomegalovirus serostatus. To predict cytomegalovirus infection status, the study brought together high-throughput TCR immunosequencing, statistical association of individual TCRs with disease status, and machine learning. All discovery cohort repertoires had been generated on a single sequencing platform.

General conclusions and limits of the study: Correlated functional status among segregating V segments might reflect linkage disequilibrium, but an unknown experimental factor could not be ruled out. Presence/absence analyses assumed roughly uniform sequencing depth across donors, an assumption that may not hold. Most TCR sequences were observed very rarely across donors, whereas some public TCRs were present in many individuals. Some 16 rarely observed V segments, including chromosome 9 orphons, were excluded from the earlier analysis of several hundred of the donors because counts were too low. It was suggested by the authors that the approach could potentially be generalized to other disease states and immunological phenotypes. For the cohort, immune exposure information was limited to CMV serostatus. Compared with the roughly 600-donor mean, donors in an Asian-associated ancestry cluster had fewer N-insertions in productive TCRs, according to a later genetic analysis. A later analysis found that HLA-associated TCR beta chains were more clonally expanded and had lower generation probabilities than equally common non-associated chains. In this cohort, only TCR beta chains were sequenced, and detectable features were limited by the absence of alpha or paired-chain data. The 87-base-pair reads could not distinguish some IMGT-functional V segments, including TRBV6-2 and TRBV6-3, so those segments were excluded. A further reported finding was that TCR beta sequences accurately predicted the HLA-A and HLA-B alleles for most subjects in the first cohort. A group of highly shared sequence variants was considered likely to be a technical artifact of the sequencing pipeline. Broadly in line with IMGT annotations, most TCR beta V segments showed up in productive rearrangements about 87% or about 30% of the time in an earlier analysis of about 500 of the donors. Three of the identified cytomegalovirus-associated TCR beta chains were confirmed in vitro to be specific for cytomegalovirus antigens. In a later genetic analysis, a missense DCLRE1C variant was associated with V-gene and J-gene trimming of TCR beta chains, and the association was replicated in an independent cohort. Because some donors lacked HLA typing at each locus, the association tests relied only on the typed subset. Specific HLA alleles were associated with 15,000 to 20,000 TCR beta sequences at a false discovery rate of 0.05 in a later analysis. The classifier was reported to diagnose cytomegalovirus status with high specificity and sensitivity in both the original cohort and the validation cohort. When HLA alleles, especially DR and DQ, strongly co-occurred, attributing TCR associations to individual alleles was difficult. The study gave a list of about 150 TCR beta chains associated with cytomegalovirus. According to a later analysis, most CMV-associated TCR beta chains appeared to be HLA-restricted, and the HLA associations seemed to be driven largely by CMV exposure. According to a later analysis, parvovirus B19, influenza, CMV and Epstein-Barr virus appeared linked to several top co-occurrence clusters. In a later analysis, TCR association rates were found to vary across HLA loci, with the most associated TCRs seen for DRB1 alleles and the fewest for HLA-C alleles.

Germline trimming: 10 bases from V, 4 bases from J; junction bases outside gene matches: 4. Reading from cysteine to phenylalanine, the CDR3 counts 13 amino acids. The CDR3 DNA has 39 bases and is translated from base 1. According to the germline V gene (reference sequence), CDR1 reads LNHDA and CDR2 reads SQIVND. The cohort comprised fewer than 750 healthy bone marrow donors. All cohort members were sampled while nominally healthy, although unrecorded immune exposures were likely present. The donor was CMV seronegative and was included in the group of a few hundred seronegative cohort members. A peripheral blood sample was provided by each donor, and peripheral blood mononuclear cells were used for TCR beta sequencing. The Qiagen DNeasy Blood Extraction Kit was used to extract genomic DNA from the blood cell samples. The library came from the immunoSEQ multiplex PCR assay. For the multiplex PCR, a mixture combining 60 forward primers for TCR Vbeta segments and 13 reverse primers for TCR Jbeta segments was used. Amplification of the CDR3 region of rearranged TCR beta genes was performed with a multiplex PCR assay on genomic DNA. On the Illumina HiSeq System, the amplified TCR beta libraries were sequenced as 87-base-pair reads. The paper's processing steps were these. Across the 600 to 700 repertoires, a later analysis counted 75 million to 90 million unique TCR beta chains, around 11 million of which were shared by at least two donors. Raw reads were error-corrected and collapsed into unique sequences with a nearest-neighbor algorithm that merged closely related sequences to remove PCR and sequencing errors. To assign V, D and J gene segments, CDR3 sequences were aligned to IMGT reference sequences. For a sequence to be retained, at least a six-nucleotide match to both a V gene segment and a J gene segment was required. A rearrangement was called productive if the CDR3 had no stop codons and remained in frame with V and J, and every other rearrangement was called non-productive. Following IMGT convention, CDR3 was defined as the stretch from the second conserved V-encoded cysteine to the conserved J-encoded phenylalanine. In an earlier analysis of around 600 of the donors, sequences lacking an unambiguous match to a single V gene segment were excluded. An earlier analysis of some 610 of the donors called V segments functional above 56.7% productive rearrangements and segregating when the between-donor standard deviation exceeded 5%. To diagnose cytomegalovirus status from the catalog of TCR beta chain sequences, a statistical classification framework was built. In a later analysis, TCR nucleotide sequences were compared against IMGT/GENE-DB human TR gene sequences so that V and J genes could be assigned. A later analysis assigned CDR3 sequences and most-parsimonious VDJ recombination scenarios with the TCRdist pipeline. A later analysis defined each TCR beta chain by its CDR3 amino acid sequence plus V-gene family, and excluded reads lacking a unique V-gene family. As a way to deal with suspected cross-contamination and a sequencing artifact, a later analysis dropped 450 to 600 nucleotide sequences that were highly shared and had low generation probability. In a later analysis, a clonal expansion index for each public chain was calculated from normalized within-repertoire ranks of inferred template counts. A later analysis computed generation probabilities with a VDJ recombination model fitted to out-of-frame rearrangements, and checked the results against IGoR. In a later analysis, TCR-TCR, TCR-HLA and TCR-CMV co-occurrence was scored with hypergeometric tests, and a repertoire-size bias correction was applied to TCR pairs. False discovery rates were estimated in a later analysis by permuting HLA or CMV assignments 20 times. A later analysis grouped co-occurring TCRs with DBSCAN, adding TCRdist sequence similarity when clustering within HLA-allele-positive subsets. Repertoires with fewer than 30,000 or more than 120,000 public chains were left out of co-occurrence clustering, as were about five repertoires with anomalous nucleotide sharing. The clones in this table, taken by TCRdb from immuneACCESS, are in-frame only. Not every clone is retained; where verified, under half of the shortfall comes from an unresolved V gene, and the cause of the rest is unknown. V, J and clone size are taken as reported in that table, and D and trimming were inferred from the DNA itself. The sample records 100,000 to 150,000 clones, approximately 80% of which are singletons. The ten largest clonotypes hold 0.6% to 0.7% of the sample.

The sequenced material came from PBMCs. This receptor was taken from a man aged 18 to 30 in good health and CMV-seronegative. This chain is built from TRBV19 and TRBJ1-6, with 7 middle bases fitting TRBD1. The CDR3 corresponds to CATQQGYNSPLHF. The nucleotide sequence reads TGTGCCACGCAACAGGGGTATAATTCACCCCTCCACTTT.